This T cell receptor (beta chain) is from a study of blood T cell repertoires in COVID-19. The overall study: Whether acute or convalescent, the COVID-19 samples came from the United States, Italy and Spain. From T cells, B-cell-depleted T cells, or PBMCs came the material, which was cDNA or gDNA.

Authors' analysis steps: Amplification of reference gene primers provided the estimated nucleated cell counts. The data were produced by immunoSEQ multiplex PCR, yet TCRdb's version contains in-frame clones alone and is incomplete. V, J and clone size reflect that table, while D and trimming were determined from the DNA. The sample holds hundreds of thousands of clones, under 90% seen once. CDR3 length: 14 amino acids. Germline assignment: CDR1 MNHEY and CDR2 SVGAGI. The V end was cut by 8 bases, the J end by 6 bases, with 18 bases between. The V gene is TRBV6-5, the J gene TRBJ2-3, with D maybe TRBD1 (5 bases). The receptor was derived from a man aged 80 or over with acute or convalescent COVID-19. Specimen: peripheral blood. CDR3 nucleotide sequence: TGTGCCAGCGCAGGGCAGGGCGGTTCGGATACGCAGTATTTT. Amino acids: CASAGQGGSDTQYF.